In this sample, the clone carrying this T cell receptor beta chain turned up a few times. Its target is not known. These data are taken from a study of response to subunit inactivated influenza vaccine. Findings and caveats of the study: A suggestion made by the authors is that each seasonal influenza vaccination recruits few new T cells.

V lost 4 bases to trimming and J lost 4 bases; unmatched junction nucleotides: 6. CDR3 length equals 16 residues. Germline-derived CDR1 and CDR2 are SEHNR and FQNEAQ (reference sequence). TCRdb fed the RT-PCR reads into MiXCR, producing one record per CDR3 protein. The sample holds around 760,000 distinct CDR3 sequences, roughly 14% seen once. This specimen consisted of PBMCs from blood, obtained around two weeks before vaccination. V is TRBV7-9 and J is TRBJ2-3, with 12 bases lining up with TRBD2. This clonotype originated in a man aged 45-65 years who received an inactivated influenza vaccine. The CDR3 region is CASSSLAGGISDTQYF. CDR3 DNA sequence: TGTGCCAGCAGCTCCCTAGCGGGGGGGATATCAGATACGCAGTATTTT.